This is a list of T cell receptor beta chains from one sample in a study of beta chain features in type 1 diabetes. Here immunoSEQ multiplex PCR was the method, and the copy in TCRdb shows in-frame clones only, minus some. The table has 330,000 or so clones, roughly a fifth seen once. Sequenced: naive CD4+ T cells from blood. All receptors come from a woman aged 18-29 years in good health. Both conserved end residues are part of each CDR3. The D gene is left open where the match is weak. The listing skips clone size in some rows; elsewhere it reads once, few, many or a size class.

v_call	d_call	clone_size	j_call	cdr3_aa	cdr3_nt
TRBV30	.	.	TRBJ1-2	CAWSTGTNYGYTF	TGTGCCTGGAGTACAGGGACTAACTATGGCTACACCTTC
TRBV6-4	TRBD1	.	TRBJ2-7	CASSVEGQGAYEQYF	TGTGCCAGCAGTGTGGAAGGACAGGGGGCTTACGAGCAGTACTTC
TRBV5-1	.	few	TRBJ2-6	CASSLYYSGANVLTF	TGCGCCAGCAGCTTGTACTACTCTGGGGCCAACGTCCTGACTTTC
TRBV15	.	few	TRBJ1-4	CATSRVRDPANEKLFF	TGTGCCACCAGCAGAGTCAGGGATCCGGCTAATGAAAAACTGTTTTTT
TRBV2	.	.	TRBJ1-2	CASSGGGGYTF	TGTGCCAGCAGTGGAGGTGGTGGCTACACCTTC
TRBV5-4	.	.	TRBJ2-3	CASSWGERGGDTQYF	TGTGCCAGCAGCTGGGGGGAGAGGGGCGGGGATACGCAGTATTTT
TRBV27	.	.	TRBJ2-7	CASVRGEQYF	TGTGCCAGCGTCAGGGGCGAGCAGTACTTC
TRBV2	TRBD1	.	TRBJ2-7	CASRGTGLYEQYF	TGTGCCAGCAGGGGGACAGGCCTCTACGAGCAGTACTTC
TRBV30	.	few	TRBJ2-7	CAWSVLQNYEQYF	TGTGCCTGGAGCGTTCTACAGAACTACGAGCAGTACTTC
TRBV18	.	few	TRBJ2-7	CASSPTRIEGGDEQYF	TGTGCCAGCTCACCCACACGAATTGAAGGGGGGGACGAGCAGTACTTC
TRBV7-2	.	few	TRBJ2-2	CASSSLRGRDGELFF	TGTGCCAGCAGCTCCCTGAGAGGTCGGGACGGGGAGCTGTTTTTT
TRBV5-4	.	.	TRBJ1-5	CASSHGSNQPQHF	TGTGCCAGCAGTCACGGTAGCAATCAGCCCCAGCATTTT
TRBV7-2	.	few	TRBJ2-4	CASSRYGNIQYF	TGTGCCAGCAGCCGATACGGGAACATTCAGTACTTC
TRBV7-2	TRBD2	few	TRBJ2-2	CASSLSGRSTGELFF	TGTGCCAGCAGCCTTAGCGGGAGAAGCACCGGGGAGCTGTTTTTT
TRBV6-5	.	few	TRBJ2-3	CASRMTGYGDTQYF	TGTGCCAGCCGAATGACAGGTTATGGAGATACGCAGTATTTT
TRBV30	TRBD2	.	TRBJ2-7	CAWSRSGRVYEQYF	TGTGCCTGGAGTCGTAGCGGGAGGGTATACGAGCAGTACTTC
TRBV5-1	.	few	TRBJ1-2	CASSLALSRNYGYTF	TGCGCCAGCAGCTTGGCCCTTTCCAGAAACTATGGCTACACCTTC
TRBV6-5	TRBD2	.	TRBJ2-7	CASRGTNYEQYF	TGTGCCAGCAGGGGGACTAACTACGAGCAGTACTTC
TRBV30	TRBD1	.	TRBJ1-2	CAWSEGAHGYTF	TGTGCCTGGAGTGAGGGGGCCCATGGCTACACCTTC
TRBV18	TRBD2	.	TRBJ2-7	CASSTTSGSSAEQYF	TGTGCCAGCTCAACAACTAGCGGGTCAAGCGCCGAGCAGTACTTC
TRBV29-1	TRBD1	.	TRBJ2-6	CSVPFFGTALSGANVLTF	TGCAGCGTTCCCTTCTTCGGGACAGCTTTATCTGGGGCCAACGTCCTGACTTTC
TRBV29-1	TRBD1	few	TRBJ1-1	CSATGQGGTEAFF	TGCAGCGCTACGGGACAGGGAGGGACTGAAGCTTTCTTT
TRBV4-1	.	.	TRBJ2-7	CASSQEEGQLYEQYF	TGCGCCAGCAGCCAAGAGGAGGGACAGCTCTACGAGCAGTACTTC
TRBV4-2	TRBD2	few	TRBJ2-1	CASSQAQGGGRANNEQFF	TGTGCCAGCAGCCAAGCCCAGGGTGGCGGGAGGGCTAACAATGAGCAGTTCTTC
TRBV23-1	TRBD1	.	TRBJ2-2	CASSQVRDRVWTGELFF	TGCGCCAGCAGTCAAGTCAGAGACAGGGTGTGGACCGGGGAGCTGTTTTTT
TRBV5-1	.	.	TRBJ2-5	CASSLSRGEEETQYF	TGCGCCAGCAGCTTGAGTCGGGGTGAAGAAGAGACCCAGTACTTC
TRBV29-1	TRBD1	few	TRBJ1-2	CSAGTGAYTF	TGCAGCGCCGGGACAGGGGCCTACACCTTC
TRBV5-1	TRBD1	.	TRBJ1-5	CASSLDRGSNQPQHF	TGCGCCAGCAGCTTAGACAGGGGATCAAATCAGCCCCAGCATTTT
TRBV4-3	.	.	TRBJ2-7	CASSRAEGASYEQYF	TGCGCCAGCAGCCGGGCCGAAGGTGCATCCTACGAGCAGTACTTC
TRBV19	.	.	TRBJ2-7	CASSMRRSSADEQYF	TGTGCCAGTAGTATGAGGCGGTCTAGCGCCGACGAGCAGTACTTC
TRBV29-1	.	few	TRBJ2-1	CSVFTQTSYNEQFF	TGCAGCGTTTTCACTCAAACCTCCTACAATGAGCAGTTCTTC
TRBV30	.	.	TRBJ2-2	CAWSVPGFRTGELFF	TGTGCCTGGAGTGTACCAGGGTTCCGTACCGGGGAGCTGTTTTTT
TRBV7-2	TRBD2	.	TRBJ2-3	CASSLVAGGPDTQYF	TGTGCCAGCAGCTTAGTGGCGGGGGGGCCCGATACGCAGTATTTT
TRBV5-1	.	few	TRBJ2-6	CASSFQGKSGANVLTF	TGCGCCAGCAGCTTTCAGGGGAAATCTGGGGCCAACGTCCTGACTTTC
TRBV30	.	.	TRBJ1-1	CAWSVLGNTEAFF	TGTGCCTGGAGTGTACTCGGGAACACTGAAGCTTTCTTT
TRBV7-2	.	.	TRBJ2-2	CASSLVAANTGELFF	TGTGCCAGCAGCTTAGTGGCGGCGAACACCGGGGAGCTGTTTTTT
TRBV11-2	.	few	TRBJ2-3	CASSLNSGGTDTQYF	TGTGCCAGCAGCTTAAATTCCGGGGGCACAGATACGCAGTATTTT
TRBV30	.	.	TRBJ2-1	CAWSRPPWTRSYNEQFF	TGTGCCTGGAGTCGACCCCCCTGGACACGCTCCTACAATGAGCAGTTCTTC
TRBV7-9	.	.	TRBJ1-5	CASSLGRGGHSNQPQHF	TGTGCCAGCAGCTTAGGTCGAGGGGGTCATAGCAATCAGCCCCAGCATTTT
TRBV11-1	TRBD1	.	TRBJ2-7	CASSSRDRGFYEQYF	TGTGCCAGCAGCTCCCGGGACAGAGGGTTCTACGAGCAGTACTTC
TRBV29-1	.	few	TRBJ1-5	CSARDNNQPQHF	TGCAGCGCTCGGGACAACAATCAGCCCCAGCATTTT
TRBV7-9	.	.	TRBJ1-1	CASSLTSTAAFF	TGTGCCAGCAGCTTAACTTCCACAGCAGCTTTCTTT
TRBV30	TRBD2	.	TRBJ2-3	CAWMGVGRSPDTQYF	TGTGCCTGGATGGGGGTCGGGAGGTCCCCAGATACGCAGTATTTT
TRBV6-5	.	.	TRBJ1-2	CASRPRLGQGLGYTF	TGTGCCAGCAGGCCGCGTCTGGGGCAGGGGTTAGGCTACACCTTC
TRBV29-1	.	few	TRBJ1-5	CSVVAGNQPQHF	TGCAGCGTTGTGGCAGGAAATCAGCCCCAGCATTTT
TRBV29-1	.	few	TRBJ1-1	CSVGVTVNTEAFF	TGCAGCGTTGGGGTGACAGTGAACACTGAAGCTTTCTTT
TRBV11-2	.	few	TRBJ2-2	CASSLHLATGELFF	TGTGCCAGCAGCCTCCACCTAGCGACCGGGGAGCTGTTTTTT
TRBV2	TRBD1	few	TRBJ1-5	CASSESTGGNQPQHF	TGTGCCAGCAGTGAATCGACAGGGGGTAATCAGCCCCAGCATTTT
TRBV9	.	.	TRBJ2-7	CASSVGGGISYEQYF	TGTGCCAGCAGCGTAGGGGGGGGCATTTCCTACGAGCAGTACTTC
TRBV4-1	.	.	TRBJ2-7	CASSQDPGLYEQYF	TGCGCCAGCAGCCAAGATCCAGGGCTCTACGAGCAGTACTTC
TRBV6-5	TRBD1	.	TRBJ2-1	CASGRDRGHEQFF	TGTGCCAGCGGCCGGGACAGGGGTCATGAGCAGTTCTTC
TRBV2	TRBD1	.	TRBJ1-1	CASSPRQGTTEAFF	TGTGCCAGCAGTCCCCGACAGGGAACCACTGAAGCTTTCTTT
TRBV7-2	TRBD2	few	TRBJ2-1	CASSSTSGRNEQFF	TGTGCCAGCAGCTCAACTAGCGGGAGGAATGAGCAGTTCTTC
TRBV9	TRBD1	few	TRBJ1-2	CASSAGTGGGYTF	TGTGCCAGCAGCGCCGGGACAGGGGGTGGCTACACCTTC
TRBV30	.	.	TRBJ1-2	CAWSSGQLNGYTF	TGTGCCTGGAGTTCTGGACAGTTGAATGGCTACACCTTC
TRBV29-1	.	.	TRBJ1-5	CSAGNSNQPQHF	TGCAGCGCCGGGAATAGCAATCAGCCCCAGCATTTT
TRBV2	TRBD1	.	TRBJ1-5	CASRPGTGWNQPQHF	TGTGCCAGCAGGCCGGGGACAGGGTGGAATCAGCCCCAGCATTTT
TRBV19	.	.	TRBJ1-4	CASNLRGTNEKLFF	TGTGCCAGTAATCTTCGGGGTACTAATGAAAAACTGTTTTTT
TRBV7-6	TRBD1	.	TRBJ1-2	CASSTRTGDGYTF	TGTGCCAGCAGCACGCGGACAGGGGACGGCTACACCTTC
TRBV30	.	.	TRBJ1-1	CAWTGVNTEAFF	TGTGCCTGGACGGGAGTTAACACTGAAGCTTTCTTT